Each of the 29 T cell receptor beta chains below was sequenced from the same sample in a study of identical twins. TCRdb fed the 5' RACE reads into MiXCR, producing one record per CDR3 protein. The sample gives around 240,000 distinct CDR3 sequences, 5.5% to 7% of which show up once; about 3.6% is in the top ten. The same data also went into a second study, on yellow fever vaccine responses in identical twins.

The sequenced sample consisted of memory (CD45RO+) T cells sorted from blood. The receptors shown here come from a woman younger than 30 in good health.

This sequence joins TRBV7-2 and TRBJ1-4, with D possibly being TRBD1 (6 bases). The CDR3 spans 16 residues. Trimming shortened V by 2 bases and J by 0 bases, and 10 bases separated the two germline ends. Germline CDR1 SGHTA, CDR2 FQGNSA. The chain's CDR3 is CASSLRQVATNEKLFF. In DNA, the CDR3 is TGTGCCAGCAGCTTACGACAGGTTGCAACTAATGAAAAACTGTTTTTT.

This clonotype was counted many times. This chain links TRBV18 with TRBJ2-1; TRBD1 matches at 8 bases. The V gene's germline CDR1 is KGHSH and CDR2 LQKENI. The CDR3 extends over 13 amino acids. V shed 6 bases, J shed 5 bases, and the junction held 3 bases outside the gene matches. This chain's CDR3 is CASSPGQDNEQFF. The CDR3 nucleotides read TGTGCCAGCTCCCCGGGACAGGACAATGAGCAGTTCTTC.

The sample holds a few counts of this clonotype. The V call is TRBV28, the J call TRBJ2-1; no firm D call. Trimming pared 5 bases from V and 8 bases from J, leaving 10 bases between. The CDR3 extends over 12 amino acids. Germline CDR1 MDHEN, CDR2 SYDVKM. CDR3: CASSLSRDEQFF. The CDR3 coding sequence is TGTGCCAGCAGTCTCTCGCGCGATGAGCAGTTCTTC.

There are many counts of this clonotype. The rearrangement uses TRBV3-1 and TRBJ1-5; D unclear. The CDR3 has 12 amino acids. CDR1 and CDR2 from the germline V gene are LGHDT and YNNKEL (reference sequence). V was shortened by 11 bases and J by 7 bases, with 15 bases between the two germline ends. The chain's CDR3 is CAASSAGQPQHF. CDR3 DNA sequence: TGTGCCGCGAGCTCCGCTGGGCAGCCCCAGCATTTT.

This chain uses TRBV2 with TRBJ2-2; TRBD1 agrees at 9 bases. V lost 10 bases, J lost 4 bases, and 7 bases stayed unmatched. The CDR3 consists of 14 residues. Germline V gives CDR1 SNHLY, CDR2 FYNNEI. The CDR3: CATGDRVTTGELFF. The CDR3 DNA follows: TGTGCCACGGGGGACAGGGTCACCACCGGGGAGCTGTTTTTT.

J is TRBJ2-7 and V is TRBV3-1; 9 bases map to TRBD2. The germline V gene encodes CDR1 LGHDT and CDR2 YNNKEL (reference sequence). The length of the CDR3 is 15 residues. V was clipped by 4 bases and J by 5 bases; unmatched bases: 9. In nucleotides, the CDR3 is TGTGCCAGCAGCCCTCGAGCGGGAGGTGGACACGAGCAGTACTTC. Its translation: CASSPRAGGGHEQYF.

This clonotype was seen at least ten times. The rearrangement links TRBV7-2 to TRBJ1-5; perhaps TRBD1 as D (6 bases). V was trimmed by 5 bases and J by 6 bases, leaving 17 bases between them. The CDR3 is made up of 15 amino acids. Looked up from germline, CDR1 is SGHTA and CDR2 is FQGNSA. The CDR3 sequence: CASSAAGGAVQPQHF. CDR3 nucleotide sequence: TGTGCCAGCAGCGCCGCGGGGGGGGCGGTTCAGCCCCAGCATTTT. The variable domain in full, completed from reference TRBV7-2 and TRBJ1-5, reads GAGVSQSPSNKVTEKGKDVELRCDPISGHTALYWYRQSLGQGLEFLIYFQGNSAPDKSGLPSDRFSAERTGGSVSTLTIQRTQQEDSAVYLCASSAAGGAVQPQHFGDGTRLSIL.

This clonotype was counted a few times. The DNA for the CDR3 is TGTGCCAGCAGCCAAGGGACTAGCGGGGGGGCAGGCCAGTACTTC. Protein product: CASSQGTSGGAGQYF. This chain links TRBV3-1 with TRBJ2-5; TRBD2 agrees at 15 bases. The CDR3 loop spans 15 amino acids. CDR1 and CDR2 (germline): LGHDT, YNNKEL (reference sequence). The V segment lost 1 base and the J segment 10 bases; nucleotides outside the gene matches: 4.

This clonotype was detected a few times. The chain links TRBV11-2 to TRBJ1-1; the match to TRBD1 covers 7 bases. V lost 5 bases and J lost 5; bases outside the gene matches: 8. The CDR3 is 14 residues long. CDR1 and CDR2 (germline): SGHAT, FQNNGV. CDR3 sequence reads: CASSVDRAGTEAFF. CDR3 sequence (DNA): TGTGCCAGCAGCGTCGACAGGGCGGGAACTGAAGCTTTCTTT.

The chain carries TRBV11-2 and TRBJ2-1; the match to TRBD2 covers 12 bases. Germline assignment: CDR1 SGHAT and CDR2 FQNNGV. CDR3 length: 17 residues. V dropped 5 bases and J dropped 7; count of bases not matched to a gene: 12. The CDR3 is CASSPLAGGPGVNEQFF. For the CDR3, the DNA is TGTGCCAGCAGCCCCCTAGCGGGAGGGCCTGGTGTAAATGAGCAGTTCTTC.

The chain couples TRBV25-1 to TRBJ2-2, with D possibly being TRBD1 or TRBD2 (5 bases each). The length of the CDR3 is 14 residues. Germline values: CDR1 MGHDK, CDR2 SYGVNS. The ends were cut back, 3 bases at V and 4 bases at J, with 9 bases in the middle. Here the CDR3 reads CASSEGPPTGELFF. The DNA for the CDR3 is TGTGCCAGCAGTGAGGGACCACCCACCGGGGAGCTGTTTTTT.

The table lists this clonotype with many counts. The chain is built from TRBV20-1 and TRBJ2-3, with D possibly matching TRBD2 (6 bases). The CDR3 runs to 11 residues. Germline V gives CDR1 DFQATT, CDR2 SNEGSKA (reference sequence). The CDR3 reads CRLASTDTQYF. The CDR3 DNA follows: TGCAGACTAGCTAGCACAGATACGCAGTATTTT.

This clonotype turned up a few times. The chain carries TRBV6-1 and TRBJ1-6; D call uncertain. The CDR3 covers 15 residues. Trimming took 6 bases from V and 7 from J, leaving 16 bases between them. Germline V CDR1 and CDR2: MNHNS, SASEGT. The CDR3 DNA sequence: TGTGCCAGCAGGATGGGGAAGATGGGGAATTCACCCCTCCACTTT. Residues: CASRMGKMGNSPLHF.

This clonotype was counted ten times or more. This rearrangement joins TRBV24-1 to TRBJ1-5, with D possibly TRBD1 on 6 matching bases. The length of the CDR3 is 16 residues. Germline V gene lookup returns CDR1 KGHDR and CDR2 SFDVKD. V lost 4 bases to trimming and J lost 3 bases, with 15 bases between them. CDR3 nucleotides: TGTGCCACCAGTGACCCACGTCGGGGGGCCAATCAGCCCCAGCATTTT. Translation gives CATSDPRRGANQPQHF.

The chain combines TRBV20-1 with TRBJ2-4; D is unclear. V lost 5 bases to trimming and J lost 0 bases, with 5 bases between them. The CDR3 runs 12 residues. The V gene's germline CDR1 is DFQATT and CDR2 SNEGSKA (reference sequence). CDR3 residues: CSAPVAKNIQYF. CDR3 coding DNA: TGCAGTGCTCCAGTAGCCAAAAACATTCAGTACTTC.

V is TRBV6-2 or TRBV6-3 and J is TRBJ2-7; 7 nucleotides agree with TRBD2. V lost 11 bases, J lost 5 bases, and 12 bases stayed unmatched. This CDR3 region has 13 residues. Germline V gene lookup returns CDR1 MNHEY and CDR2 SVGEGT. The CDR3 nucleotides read TGTGCCGCCGGGGAGGGGTTATCCCACGAGCAGTACGTC. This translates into CAAGEGLSHEQYV.

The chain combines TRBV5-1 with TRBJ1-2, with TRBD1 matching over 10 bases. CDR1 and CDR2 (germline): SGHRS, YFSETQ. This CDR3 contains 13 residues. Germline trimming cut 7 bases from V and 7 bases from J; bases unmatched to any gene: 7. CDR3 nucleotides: TGCGCCAGCGGCGATGGGACAGGGGTTGGCTACACCTTC. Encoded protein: CASGDGTGVGYTF.

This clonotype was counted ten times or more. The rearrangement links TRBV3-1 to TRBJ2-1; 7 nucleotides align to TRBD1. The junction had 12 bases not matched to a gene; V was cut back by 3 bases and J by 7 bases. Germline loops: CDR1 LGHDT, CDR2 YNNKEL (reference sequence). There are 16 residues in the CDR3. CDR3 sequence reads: CASSQPDRPQKNEQFF. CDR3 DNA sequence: TGTGCCAGCAGCCAGCCGGACAGGCCACAAAAGAATGAGCAGTTCTTC.

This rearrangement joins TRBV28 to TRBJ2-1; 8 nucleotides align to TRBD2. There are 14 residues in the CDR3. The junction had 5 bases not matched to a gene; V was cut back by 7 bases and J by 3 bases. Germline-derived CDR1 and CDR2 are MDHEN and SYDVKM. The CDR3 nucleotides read TGTGCCAGCATCCGGGAGGGCAACTACAATGAGCAGTTCTTC. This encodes CASIREGNYNEQFF.

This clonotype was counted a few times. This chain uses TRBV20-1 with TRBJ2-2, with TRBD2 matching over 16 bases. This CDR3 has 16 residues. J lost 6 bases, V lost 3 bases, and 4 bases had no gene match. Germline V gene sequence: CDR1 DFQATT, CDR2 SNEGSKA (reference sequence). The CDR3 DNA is TGCAGTGCTAGTGGGACTAGCGGGAGGGGGGCCGGGGAGCTGTTTTTT. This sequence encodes CSASGTSGRGAGELFF.

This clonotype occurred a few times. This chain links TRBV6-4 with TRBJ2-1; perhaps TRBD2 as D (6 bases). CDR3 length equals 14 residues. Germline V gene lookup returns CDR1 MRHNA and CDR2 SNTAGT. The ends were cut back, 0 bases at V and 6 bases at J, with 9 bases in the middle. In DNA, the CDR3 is TGTGCCAGCAGTGACTCCGGGGGAGTCAATGAGCAGTTCTTC. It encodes CASSDSGGVNEQFF.

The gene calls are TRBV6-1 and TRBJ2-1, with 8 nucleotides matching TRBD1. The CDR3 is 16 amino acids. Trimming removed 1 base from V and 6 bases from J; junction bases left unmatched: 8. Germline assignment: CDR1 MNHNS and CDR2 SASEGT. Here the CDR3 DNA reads TGTGCCAGCAGTGAAGAGAGTGGACAGGGCCGCAATGAGCAGTTCTTC. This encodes CASSEESGQGRNEQFF.

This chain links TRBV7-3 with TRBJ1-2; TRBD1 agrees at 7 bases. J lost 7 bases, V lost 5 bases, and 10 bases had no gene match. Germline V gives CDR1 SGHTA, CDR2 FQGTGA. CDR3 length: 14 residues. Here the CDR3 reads CASSPGTAYGGYTF. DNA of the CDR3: TGTGCCAGCAGCCCCGGGACAGCTTATGGTGGCTACACCTTC.

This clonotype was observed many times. The CDR3 region is CSAVGGAEQFF. In DNA form, the CDR3 reads TGCAGTGCGGTGGGGGGGGCTGAGCAGTTCTTC. The chain recombines TRBV20-1 with TRBJ2-1, with a weak D call TRBD2 (7 bases). This CDR3 has 11 amino acids. Trimming took 6 bases from V and 9 from J, leaving 12 bases between them. Germline V lookup: CDR1 DFQATT, CDR2 SNEGSKA (reference sequence).

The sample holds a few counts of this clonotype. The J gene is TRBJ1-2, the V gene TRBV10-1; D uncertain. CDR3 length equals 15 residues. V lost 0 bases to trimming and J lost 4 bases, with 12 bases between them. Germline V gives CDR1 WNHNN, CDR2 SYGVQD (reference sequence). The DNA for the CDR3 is TGCGCCAGCAGTGAGTCGGTGGCGCCCGTCTATGGCTACACCTTC. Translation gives CASSESVAPVYGYTF.

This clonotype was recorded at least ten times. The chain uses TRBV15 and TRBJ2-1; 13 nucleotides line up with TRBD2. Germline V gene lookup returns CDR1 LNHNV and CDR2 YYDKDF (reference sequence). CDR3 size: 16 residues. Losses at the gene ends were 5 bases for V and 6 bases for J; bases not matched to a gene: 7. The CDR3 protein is CATSGLRTSGSNEQFF. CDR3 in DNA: TGTGCCACCAGCGGCCTAAGGACTAGCGGGAGCAATGAGCAGTTCTTC. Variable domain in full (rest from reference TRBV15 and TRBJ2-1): DAMVIQNPRYQVTQFGKPVTLSCSQTLNHNVMYWYQQKSSQAPKLLFHYYDKDFNNEADTPDNFQSRRPNTSFCFLDIRSPGLGDTAMYLCATSGLRTSGSNEQFFGPGTRLTVL.

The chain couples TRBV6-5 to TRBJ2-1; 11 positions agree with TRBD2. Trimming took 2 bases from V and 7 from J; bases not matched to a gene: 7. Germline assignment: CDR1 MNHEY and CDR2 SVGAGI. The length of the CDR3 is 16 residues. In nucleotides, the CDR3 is TGTGCCAGCAGTTACGGCCTAGCGGGAGGTTTTAATGAGCAGTTCTTC. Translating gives CASSYGLAGGFNEQFF.

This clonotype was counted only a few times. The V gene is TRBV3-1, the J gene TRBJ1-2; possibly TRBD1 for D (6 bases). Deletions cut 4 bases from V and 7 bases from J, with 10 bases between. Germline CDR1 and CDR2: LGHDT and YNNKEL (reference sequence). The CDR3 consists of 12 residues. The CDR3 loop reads CASSPRTVGYTF. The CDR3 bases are TGTGCCAGCAGCCCGCGGACAGTTGGCTACACCTTC.

The CDR3 spells CASSLVDRGKYF. The CDR3 nucleotides read TGTGCCAGCAGCTTAGTGGACAGGGGTAAATATTTT. The chain joins TRBV7-8 to TRBJ2-3; the match to TRBD1 covers 9 bases. The CDR3 contains 12 residues. Germline values: CDR1 SGHVS, CDR2 FQNEAQ. Trimming at V came to 1 base and at J to 15 bases, leaving 5 bases not matched to a gene. Together with reference TRBV7-8 and TRBJ2-3, the CDR3 gives the full variable domain: GAGVSQSPRYKVAKRGQDVALRCDPISGHVSLFWYQQALGQGPEFLTYFQNEAQLDKSGLPSDRFFAERPEGSVSTLKIQRTQQEDSAVYLCASSLVDRGKYFGPGTRLTVL.